The 7 T cell receptor beta chains presented below share a single source sample, sequenced in a study of T cell responses to AZD1222 COVID-19 vaccine. Sequencing was performed with immunoSEQ multiplex PCR; in TCRdb, only in-frame clones are kept and a portion is missing. The sample gives roughly 120,000 clones, roughly 89% of which show up once; about 7.4% is in the top ten. Sequencing was performed on peripheral blood, taken 28 days after the second AZD1222 dose. The receptors originated from an adult who received the AZD1222 COVID-19 vaccine.

The chain couples TRBV28 to TRBJ2-7; the D gene could be TRBD1 or TRBD2 (6 bases each). CDR1 and CDR2 (germline): MDHEN, SYDVKM. Trimming left V 3 bases short and J 4 bases short, with 13 bases between. The CDR3 extends over 14 amino acids. The chain's CDR3 is CASSFSGAVYEQYF. CDR3 sequence (DNA): TGTGCCAGCAGTTTCTCGGGGGCAGTGTACGAGCAGTACTTC. Looking up the rest from reference TRBV28 and TRBJ2-7 gives the full variable domain: DVKVTQSSRYLVKRTGEKVFLECVQDMDHENMFWYRQDPGLGLRLIYFSYDVKMKEKGDIPEGYSVSREKKERFSLILESASTNQTSMYLCASSFSGAVYEQYFGPGTRLTVT.

The chain combines TRBV19 with TRBJ2-7; no reliable D call. The V gene lost 5 bases and the J gene lost 2 bases, with 10 bases spanning the gap. The CDR3 loop spans 13 amino acids. Germline V CDR1 and CDR2: LNHDA, SQIVND (reference sequence). The DNA for the CDR3 is TGTGCCAGTAGTTCAGTAGGCGCCTACGAGCAGTACTTC. Protein product: CASSSVGAYEQYF.

The genes are TRBV18 and TRBJ2-2; possible D gene TRBD1, 5 bases. Trimming shortened V by 3 bases and J by 1 base, and 6 bases separated the two germline ends. The CDR3 runs to 14 residues. Germline assignment: CDR1 KGHSH and CDR2 LQKENI. CDR3 sequence reads: CASSPDRNTGELFF. The CDR3 DNA sequence: TGTGCCAGCTCACCTGACAGGAACACCGGGGAGCTGTTTTTT.

The chain employs TRBV7-9 and TRBJ1-1, with a tentative D call TRBD1 (5 bases). Germline assignment: CDR1 SEHNR and CDR2 FQNEAQ (reference sequence). The length of the CDR3 is 19 residues. Deletions cut 1 base from V and 3 bases from J, with 24 bases between. The CDR3 DNA follows: TGTGCCAGCAGCTTAGAAGAGGTTGAGGGAGGGGAGTTCGACACTGAAGCTTTCTTT. It translates to CASSLEEVEGGEFDTEAFF.

This clone was picked up one time. This sequence joins TRBV5-1 and TRBJ2-7, with 9 positions matching TRBD1. J was trimmed by 6 bases and V by 5 bases; bases with no gene match: 6. CDR1 SGHRS and CDR2 YFSETQ come from the germline V gene. This CDR3 spans 13 amino acids. CDR3 sequence (DNA): TGCGCCAGCAGGGAGGGACAGGGTCCCGAGCAGTACTTC. It encodes CASREGQGPEQYF.

The chain combines TRBV12-3 or TRBV12-4 with TRBJ1-1; tentatively, D is TRBD1 (5 bases). This CDR3 has 13 residues. V shed 6 bases and J shed 0 bases, with 8 bases lying between them. The CDR3 DNA reads TGTGCCAGCAGAGACAGCTTGAACACTGAAGCTTTCTTT. Amino acid sequence: CASRDSLNTEAFF.

This sequence joins TRBV28 and TRBJ1-4; D may be TRBD1 (5 bases). This CDR3 contains 13 residues. CDR1 and CDR2 from the germline V gene are MDHEN and SYDVKM. Deletions cut 5 bases from V and 8 bases from J, with 12 bases between. This CDR3 reads CASSPQGREKLFF. The CDR3 nucleotides are TGTGCCAGCAGTCCCCAGGGACGGGAAAAACTGTTTTTT.